This entry is about one TCR beta chain. Its target is not known. The CDR3 sequence is 13 residues long. In generating TCR beta cDNA, 5'RACE template switching with UMIs was used. For each CDR3 protein, TCRdb gives one entry from its re-call of the 5' RACE reads, without DNA. This sample's table has fewer than 550,000 distinct CDR3 sequences. The sample comes from a study of T cells expressing NK-cell markers. Study-level points and caveats: There were a handful of donors in whom these clonotypes also led the CD3+CD56-NKG2C+ fraction. Nothing established the HCMV specificity of expanded NKG2C+ T cell clones.

The origin of this receptor is a woman between 45 and 65 years old in good health. Sequencing was performed on blood T cells: a sorted CD56 or NKG2C T cell subset, CD4+ or CD8+ T cells, or bulk PBMC T cells (not recorded which). The gene calls are TRBV12-3 or TRBV12-4 and TRBJ1-1. CDR3 in amino acids: CASRNDMAVEAFF.